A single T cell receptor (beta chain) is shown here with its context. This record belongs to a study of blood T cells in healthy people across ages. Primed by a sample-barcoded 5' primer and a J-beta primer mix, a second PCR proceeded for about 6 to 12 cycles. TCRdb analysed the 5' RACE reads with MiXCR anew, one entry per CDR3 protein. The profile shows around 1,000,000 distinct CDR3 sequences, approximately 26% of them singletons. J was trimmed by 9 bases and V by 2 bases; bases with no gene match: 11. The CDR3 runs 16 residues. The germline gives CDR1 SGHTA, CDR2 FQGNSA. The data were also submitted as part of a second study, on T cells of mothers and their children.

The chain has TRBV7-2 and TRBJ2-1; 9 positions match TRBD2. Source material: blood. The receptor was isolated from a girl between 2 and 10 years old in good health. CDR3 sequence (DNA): TGTGCCAGCAGCTTATTTGCTAGCGGGAAGGGGGGTGAGCAGTTCTTC. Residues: CASSLFASGKGGEQFF.